The 14 T cell receptor beta chains in this list originate from one sample, sequenced in a study of regulatory T cells in long-lasting Graves disease. Described time point: newly diagnosed GD, antithyroid drugs for less than 3 months. Extracted PBMC RNA gave rise to the TCR library. Libraries of TCR beta came from iRepertoire HTBI primers plus Arm-PCR of CDR3 regions. A single record per CDR3 protein comes from TCRdb applying MiXCR to the multiplex PCR reads. The repertoire holds 530,000 or so distinct CDR3 sequences, with 15% to 20% as singletons. This sample was also put to use in a study of T cells in Graves' hyperthyroidism and ophthalmopathy.

The sample consisted of peripheral blood mononuclear cells (PBMCs), taken at new diagnosis, from a patient treated with antithyroid drugs. All receptors come from a man between 18 and 29 years old with Graves disease.

This clonotype was seen only a few times. This chain connects TRBV3-1 to TRBJ2-3, with D unresolved. Germline assignment: CDR1 LGHDT and CDR2 YNNKEL (reference sequence). V gave up 4 bases and J gave up 2 bases, with 7 bases separating them. CDR3 length: 13 amino acids. The CDR3: CASSRLDTDTQYF. CDR3 nucleotides: TGTGCCAGCAGCCGTCTGGACACAGATACGCAGTATTTT.

This clonotype was seen ten or more times. The rearrangement joins TRBV27 to TRBJ2-7, with TRBD1 matching 9 bases. The germline gives CDR1 MNHEY, CDR2 SMNVEV (reference sequence). Trimming took 0 bases from V and 4 from J; bases not matched to a gene: 7. The CDR3 sequence is 16 residues long. The CDR3 loop is CASSLSGTGFPYEQYF. The CDR3 coding sequence is TGTGCCAGCAGTTTATCCGGGACAGGGTTTCCGTACGAGCAGTACTTC.

This chain joins TRBV20-1 and TRBJ2-2, with D tentatively TRBD2 (6 bases). CDR3 length: 14 residues. V lost 5 bases to trimming and J lost 6 bases, with 16 bases between them. Looked up from germline, CDR1 is DFQATT and CDR2 is SNEGSKA (reference sequence). In nucleotides, the CDR3 is TGCAGTGCTGATTCCTGGGAGGAGGCCGGGGAGCTGTTTTTT. Residues: CSADSWEEAGELFF.

This clonotype was counted between two and nine times. The V call is TRBV24-1, the J call TRBJ2-1; 7 bases align to TRBD1. This CDR3 spans 15 amino acids. The V gene's germline CDR1 is KGHDR and CDR2 SFDVKD. V lost 5 bases and J lost 1; bases outside the gene matches: 4. Here the CDR3 reads CATSVDRPSYNEQFF. In DNA form, the CDR3 reads TGTGCCACCAGTGTGGACAGGCCTTCCTACAATGAGCAGTTCTTC.

The sample holds one count of this clonotype. Given a much more abundant clone one base away, this may be a read error. V and J are TRBV15 and TRBJ1-1; a weak D match, TRBD1 (5 bases). The CDR3 is 15 amino acids. Germline-derived CDR1 and CDR2 are LNHNV and YYDKDF (reference sequence). V lost 1 base and J 0 bases, leaving 9 bases between the germline ends. The CDR3 here is CATSRGEGMNTEAFF. The CDR3 bases are TGTGCCACCAGCAGAGGTGAGGGGATGAACACTGAAGCTTTCTTT.

CDR3 DNA: TGTGCCAGCAGTCCCTGGGAGGTGGCTAGCACAGATACGCAGTATTTT. Protein: CASSPWEVASTDTQYF. The chain couples TRBV6-1 to TRBJ2-3; tentative D call: TRBD2 (6 bases). In germline, CDR1 is MNHNS, CDR2 SASEGT. The ends were cut back, 5 bases at V and 0 bases at J, with 15 bases in the middle. This CDR3 spans 16 amino acids.

Only a few counts were recorded for this clonotype. The chain combines TRBV20-1 with TRBJ2-1; TRBD2 matches at 12 bases. V lost 3 bases, J lost 2 bases, and 11 bases stayed unmatched. Germline CDR1 DFQATT, CDR2 SNEGSKA (reference sequence). The CDR3 is made up of 18 amino acids. The CDR3 loop reads CSARTSGSRSAPYNEQFF. In nucleotides, the CDR3 is TGCAGTGCTAGGACTAGCGGGAGTAGGAGCGCACCCTACAATGAGCAGTTCTTC.

This clonotype occurred a few times. This sequence joins TRBV7-3 and TRBJ1-6, with a tentative D call TRBD1 (5 bases). Trimming removed 1 base at V and 0 bases at J, with 19 bases between. The germline V gene has CDR1 SGHTA and CDR2 FQGTGA. The length of the CDR3 is 20 residues. This chain's CDR3 is CASSLIVRVALSSYNSPLHF. CDR3 sequence (DNA): TGTGCCAGCAGCTTAATTGTCAGGGTAGCCCTTAGCTCCTATAATTCACCCCTCCACTTT.

Only a few counts were recorded for this clonotype. The chain joins TRBV28 to TRBJ2-2, with D possibly being TRBD2 (6 bases). The length of the CDR3 is 15 residues. Trimming took off 6 bases at V and 2 bases at J, with 13 bases between the two ends. Germline V CDR1 and CDR2: MDHEN, SYDVKM. CDR3 DNA: TGTGCCAGCAGGGCCGGGACTCTAAACACCGGGGAGCTGTTTTTT. Translating gives CASRAGTLNTGELFF.

The chain combines TRBV27 with TRBJ2-3, with D perhaps TRBD2 (6 bases). The CDR3 totals 14 residues. CDR1 MNHEY and CDR2 SMNVEV come from the germline V gene (reference sequence). Trimming shortened V by 7 bases and J by 0 bases, and 11 bases separated the two germline ends. The CDR3 loop is CASMSSGSTDTQYF. The CDR3 DNA reads as TGTGCCAGCATGTCCAGCGGGAGCACAGATACGCAGTATTTT.

The V gene is TRBV20-1, the J gene TRBJ2-1, with 14 nucleotides matching TRBD2. Per germline, CDR1 DFQATT and CDR2 SNEGSKA (reference sequence). This CDR3 contains 16 residues. Germline trimming cut 4 bases from V and 7 bases from J; bases unmatched to any gene: 9. CDR3 sequence (DNA): TGCAGTGCTATCCCGGGACTAGCGGGAGTTGGGAATGAGCAGTTCTTC. Its protein is CSAIPGLAGVGNEQFF.

This clonotype has a handful of counts. The chain employs TRBV29-1 and TRBJ2-6; D uncertain. Germline CDR1 is SQVTM and CDR2 is ANQGSEA. V shed 8 bases and J shed 0 bases, with 11 bases lying between them. The CDR3 extends over 14 amino acids. CDR3 region: CSPRVCSGANVLTF. The CDR3 DNA sequence: TGCAGCCCTCGAGTCTGCTCTGGGGCCAACGTCCTGACTTTC.

About this clonotype: This could be a read error, since a much larger clone is one nucleotide away. This rearrangement joins TRBV18 to TRBJ1-1; D is ambiguous. The CDR3 consists of 13 residues. The V gene's germline CDR1 is KGHSH and CDR2 LQKENI. CDR3 nucleotide sequence: TGTGCCAGCCCACCCCTTCAGACACGTGAAGCTTTCTTT. Translated: CASPPLQTREAFF. Filled out from reference TRBV18 and TRBJ1-1, the complete variable domain reads NAGVMQNPRHLVRRRGQEARLRCSPMKGHSHVYWYRQLPEEGLKFMVYLQKENIIDESGMPKERFSAEFPKEGPSILRIQQVVRGDSAAYFCASPPLQTREAFFGQGTRLTVV.

The rearrangement uses TRBV28 and TRBJ2-5, with 9 bases fitting TRBD1. Germline-derived CDR1 and CDR2 are MDHEN and SYDVKM. The CDR3 has 16 residues. The ends lost 5 bases at V and 5 bases at J; junction bases unmatched: 12. The CDR3 region has the DNA TGTGCCAGCAGTGGGTCCGGGACAGGGTATCGGGAGACCCAGTACTTC. Translation: CASSGSGTGYRETQYF.